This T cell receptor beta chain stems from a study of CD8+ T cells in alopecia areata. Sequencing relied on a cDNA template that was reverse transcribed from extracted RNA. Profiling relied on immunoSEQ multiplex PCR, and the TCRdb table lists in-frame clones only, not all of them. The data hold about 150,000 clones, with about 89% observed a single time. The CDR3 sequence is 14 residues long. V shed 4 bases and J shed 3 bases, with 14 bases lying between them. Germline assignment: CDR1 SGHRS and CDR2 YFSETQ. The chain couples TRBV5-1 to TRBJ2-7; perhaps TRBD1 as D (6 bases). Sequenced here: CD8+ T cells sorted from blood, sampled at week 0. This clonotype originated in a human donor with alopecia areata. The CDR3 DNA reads TGCGCCAGCAGCCCCCCTGACAGGAGCTACGAGCAGTACTTC. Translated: CASSPPDRSYEQYF. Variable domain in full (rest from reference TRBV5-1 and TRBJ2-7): KAGVTQTPRYLIKTRGQQVTLSCSPISGHRSVSWYQQTPGQGLQFLFEYFSETQRNKGNFPGRFSGRQFSNSRSEMNVSTLELGDSALYLCASSPPDRSYEQYFGPGTRLTVT.